The 4 T cell receptor beta chains below were found in one sample sequenced in a study of T cells in women clearing cervical HPV infection. Clones were sequenced by immunoSEQ multiplex PCR, and TCRdb holds only the in-frame ones, with some missing. The sample totals some 41,000 clones. The sequenced sample consisted of blood buffy coat. Every receptor here comes from a woman between 18 and 70 years old with a cervical HPV16 infection that either progressed to CIN3+ or cleared (not recorded which).

A word on this clone: Read data end 3 residues before the CDR3 end; the end is taken from the germline J gene. V and J are TRBV18 and TRBJ2-3, with TRBD2 matching 10 bases. Per germline, CDR1 KGHSH and CDR2 LQKENI. The CDR3 contains 19 residues. V lost 2 bases and J lost 1; bases outside the gene matches: 12. The part of the CDR3 DNA that was read is TGTGCCAGCTCACCAATCGCCAGGAGGGGGACTAGCGGCACAGATACG. This codes for CASSPIARRGTSGTDT. The entire CDR3 protein reads CASSPIARRGTSGTDTQYF.

With regard to this clone: The CDR3 end is not reached by the read, which stops 3 residues before it; the germline J gene fills it in. This chain joins TRBV12-3 or TRBV12-4 and TRBJ2-5, with D perhaps TRBD2 (5 bases). V gave up 4 bases and J gave up 5 bases, with 8 bases separating them. The CDR3 loop spans 12 amino acids. CDR3 in amino acids: CASSSGGETQYF. Partial CDR3 DNA: TGTGCCAGCAGTTCAGGCGGGGAGACC.

Notes on this clone: Read sequence stops 3 residues before the CDR3 end, and the germline J gene provides the missing end. The rearrangement links TRBV7-8 to TRBJ1-6, with D perhaps matching TRBD1 (5 bases). Trimming removed 5 bases from V and 12 bases from J, with 8 bases in between. Germline values: CDR1 SGHVS, CDR2 FQNEAQ. CDR3 length equals 11 residues. The CDR3 bases that were read are TGTGCCAGCAGCAACGGGGGACCC. It yields the protein CASSNGGP. From start to end, the CDR3 is CASSNGGPLHF.

As to this clone: Read coverage stops 3 residues before the CDR3 terminus; the germline J gene supplies the remainder. This chain joins TRBV6-1 and TRBJ2-3; D unclear. From germline, CDR1 is MNHNS and CDR2 SASEGT. CDR3 length: 14 residues. Deletions cut 2 bases from V and 2 bases from J, with 8 bases between. Partial CDR3 DNA: TGTGCCAGCAGTGAAATGCTAATCACAGATACG. As protein: CASSEMLITDT. From start to end, the CDR3 is CASSEMLITDTQYF.